This T cell receptor (beta chain) was recovered during a study of CD8 T cells in ankylosing spondylitis. General study results and limits: Apparently characteristic of ankylosing spondylitis blood was a TCR beta motif (eight highly homologous variants). The clones that were linked to disease were reported to be significantly enriched in matched synovial fluid samples from ankylosing spondylitis patients. Previous work reported some of these motif variants in the synovial fluid and blood of reactive arthritis.

CDR1 and CDR2 from the germline V gene are SGHRS and YFSETQ. The V gene end was trimmed by 0 bases and the J gene end by 4 bases; junction bases not matched to a gene: 4. CDR3 length: 16 amino acids. This clonotype was observed a few times. The antigen remains unidentified. TCR beta libraries were made by quantitative 5'-RACE with molecular barcodes. TCRdb analysed the 5' RACE reads with MiXCR anew, one entry per CDR3 protein. The sample includes around 280,000 distinct CDR3 sequences, 15% to 25% of them seen just once. The chain is built from TRBV5-1 and TRBJ2-3, with 11 bases identical to TRBD1. The sequencing input was blood, either unsorted or a sorted T cell fraction (not recorded which). The clonotype comes from a male donor with ankylosing spondylitis or in good health (not recorded which). The CDR3 spells CASSLDGQGAADTQYF. The CDR3 DNA is TGCGCCAGCAGCTTGGATGGACAGGGGGCGGCAGATACGCAGTATTTT.